This T cell receptor (beta chain) was recovered during a study of technical replicates of blood from a handful of donors. The repertoire was sequenced with immunoSEQ multiplex PCR; TCRdb's copy has only in-frame clones and lacks some. The sample consists of about 62,000 clones, around 87% of them appearing once. Deletions cut 4 bases from V and 1 base from J, with 7 bases between. This CDR3 contains 13 residues. CDR1 and CDR2 (germline): SGHTA, FQGNSA. The material sequenced was PBMCs. The origin of this receptor is a human donor in good health. Some clones in this sample may be carry-over from other donors' samples. This chain links TRBV7-2 with TRBJ1-1; D gene ambiguous. The CDR3 nucleotides read TGTGCCAGCAGCTCTCAGTGGAACACTGAAGCTTTCTTT. Amino acids: CASSSQWNTEAFF.